This entry lists 18 T cell receptor beta chains sequenced from one sample in a study of blood T cell repertoires in COVID-19. The assay was immunoSEQ multiplex PCR, and TCRdb's table has in-frame clones only and misses some. The data show about 38,000 clones, around 87% seen once. Sequenced material: peripheral blood. These receptors all come from a man between 60 and 70 years old with active or convalescent COVID-19.

The V and J genes are TRBV3-1 (or the pseudogene TRBV3-2) and TRBJ2-7; 9 bases match TRBD1. Germline lookup yields CDR1 LGHDT and CDR2 YNNKEL (reference sequence). Trimming removed 1 base from V and 2 bases from J; junction bases left unmatched: 6. The CDR3 sequence is 16 residues long. As DNA, the CDR3 is TGTGCCAGCAGCCAAGGACCAGGACAGGGGACCTACGAGCAGTACTTC. Protein: CASSQGPGQGTYEQYF.

J is TRBJ2-3 and V is TRBV6-2 or TRBV6-3, with TRBD1 identical over 10 bases. V trimming: 3 bases; J trimming: 6 bases; junction bases outside the gene matches: 9. The CDR3 is 16 residues long. In germline, CDR1 is MNHEY, CDR2 SVGEGT. The CDR3 DNA is TGTGCCAGCAGTTATCACCGGGACAGGGGCCGGGATACGCAGTATTTT. It yields the protein CASSYHRDRGRDTQYF.

V usage is TRBV7-9 and J usage is TRBJ2-5; TRBD1 matches 7 bases. CDR3 length equals 14 residues. Germline V gene lookup returns CDR1 SEHNR and CDR2 FQNEAQ (reference sequence). Trimming removed 5 bases from V and 5 bases from J; junction bases left unmatched: 8. The CDR3 loop is CASSVVGGGETQYF. CDR3 nucleotide sequence: TGTGCCAGCAGCGTGGTAGGGGGCGGCGAGACCCAGTACTTC.

The gene calls are TRBV7-9 and TRBJ2-3, with TRBD2 matching 10 bases. Per the germline V gene, CDR1 is SEHNR and CDR2 is FQNEAQ (reference sequence). The CDR3 totals 16 residues. Germline trimming cut 5 bases from V and 1 base from J; bases unmatched to any gene: 6. The CDR3 bases are TGTGCCAGCAGCCGAATGCTAGCGGGAGGCACAGATACGCAGTATTTT. This sequence encodes CASSRMLAGGTDTQYF.

This chain connects TRBV5-1 to TRBJ1-4; possible D gene TRBD1, 6 bases. The CDR3 has 14 residues. V lost 1 base and J lost 8, with 12 bases in between. Germline CDR1 is SGHRS and CDR2 is YFSETQ. The CDR3 here is CASSLSGTREKLFF. The DNA for the CDR3 is TGCGCCAGCAGCTTGTCGGGGACAAGAGAAAAACTGTTTTTT.

The rearrangement uses TRBV28 and TRBJ2-1; 8 nucleotides match TRBD2. The CDR3 consists of 17 residues. Germline CDR1 MDHEN, CDR2 SYDVKM. The ends lost 6 bases at V and 4 bases at J; junction bases unmatched: 14. CDR3 DNA: TGTGCCAGCAGGTCCTGGGTCAGGGCGGGAGGTTACAATGAGCAGTTCTTC. As protein: CASRSWVRAGGYNEQFF.

This chain connects TRBV18 to TRBJ1-1; D remains unclear. Germline V gives CDR1 KGHSH, CDR2 LQKENI. The CDR3 covers 14 residues. Trimming stripped 2 bases from V and 1 base from J, with 8 bases between. In DNA, the CDR3 is TGTGCCAGCTCACCAAGTTCGGGGAACACTGAAGCTTTCTTT. Protein sequence: CASSPSSGNTEAFF.

This chain connects TRBV3-1 (or the pseudogene TRBV3-2) to TRBJ1-5; 10 bases are shared with TRBD1. Looked up from germline, CDR1 is LGHDT and CDR2 is YNNKEL (reference sequence). This CDR3 has 13 residues. Trimming at V came to 5 bases and at J to 5 bases, leaving 0 bases not matched to a gene. The CDR3 reads CASSGTGDQPQHF. For the CDR3, the DNA is TGTGCCAGCAGCGGGACAGGGGATCAGCCCCAGCATTTT.

The chain links TRBV29-1 to TRBJ1-3, with D perhaps matching TRBD1 (6 bases). Germline lookup yields CDR1 SQVTM and CDR2 ANQGSEA. The CDR3 consists of 14 residues. The ends were cut back, 0 bases at V and 4 bases at J, with 10 bases in the middle. The CDR3 loop reads CSVEEQGLGNTIYF. The CDR3, as DNA: TGCAGCGTTGAAGAACAGGGTTTAGGAAACACCATATATTTT. The variable domain in full, with the rest retrieved from reference TRBV29-1 and TRBJ1-3, is SAVISQKPSRDICQRGTSLTIQCQVDSQVTMMFWYRQQPGQSLTLIATANQGSEATYESGFVIDKFPISRPNLTFSTLTVSNMSPEDSSIYLCSVEEQGLGNTIYFGEGSWLTVV.

V usage is TRBV9 and J usage is TRBJ2-1, with 7 bases fitting TRBD2. J gave up 5 bases and V 3 bases, and 5 bases lay outside the gene matches. This CDR3 contains 14 residues. Per germline, CDR1 SGDLS and CDR2 YYNGEE. The DNA of the CDR3 is TGTGCCAGCAGCGCGGGTCTAGCGGACAATGAGCAGTTCTTC. It is translated as CASSAGLADNEQFF.

V usage is TRBV10-1 and J usage is TRBJ2-7; 7 positions agree with TRBD2. Germline V gives CDR1 WNHNN, CDR2 SYGVQD (reference sequence). This CDR3 spans 16 amino acids. After removal of 3 bases from V and 6 bases from J, the junction contained 14 bases not matched to a gene. The CDR3 is CASSDLANRGLREQYF. The CDR3 DNA reads TGCGCCAGCAGTGACCTCGCGAATCGGGGACTACGCGAGCAGTACTTC.

This clone was counted a single time. The chain has TRBV9 and TRBJ2-2; D may be TRBD1 (5 bases). V shed 2 bases and J shed 0 bases, with 5 bases lying between them. The CDR3 is 14 residues long. Germline loops: CDR1 SGDLS, CDR2 YYNGEE. CDR3 nucleotides: TGTGCCAGCAGCGTCAGGGCGAACACCGGGGAGCTGTTTTTT. Protein: CASSVRANTGELFF.

A few counts support this clone. This chain joins TRBV3-1 (or the pseudogene TRBV3-2) and TRBJ1-2; tentatively, D is TRBD1 (5 bases). The CDR3 totals 14 residues. V gave up 3 bases and J gave up 4 bases, with 12 bases separating them. Germline assignment: CDR1 LGHDT and CDR2 YNNKEL (reference sequence). The DNA of the CDR3 is TGTGCCAGCAGCCAGGGGGGAGTGAGCTATGGCTACACCTTC. This codes for CASSQGGVSYGYTF.

J is TRBJ1-3 and V is TRBV6-4; TRBD1 aligns across 10 bases. The germline V gene has CDR1 MRHNA and CDR2 SNTAGT. This CDR3 is built from 15 residues. The trim removed 5 bases at V and 10 bases at J, leaving 11 bases unmatched. The CDR3 here is CASSPLRTGGLTIYF. The CDR3 nucleotides are TGTGCCAGCAGTCCCCTAAGGACAGGGGGTTTGACCATATATTTT.

This chain uses TRBV10-3 with TRBJ2-2; 10 bases match TRBD2. From germline, CDR1 is ENHRY and CDR2 SYGVKD. V dropped 9 bases and J dropped 1; count of bases not matched to a gene: 2. CDR3 length: 14 amino acids. This CDR3 is CAIRLAGNTGELFF. In DNA form, the CDR3 reads TGTGCCATAAGACTAGCGGGGAACACCGGGGAGCTGTTTTTT.

The rearrangement uses TRBV7-2 and TRBJ1-5, with 7 nucleotides matching TRBD1. Germline trimming cut 5 bases from V and 5 bases from J; bases unmatched to any gene: 9. The CDR3 runs to 15 residues. From germline, CDR1 is SGHTA and CDR2 FQGNSA. Here the CDR3 reads CASSPDRAGHQPQHF. The CDR3 DNA reads TGTGCCAGCAGCCCCGACAGGGCCGGTCATCAGCCCCAGCATTTT.

The rearrangement joins TRBV28 to TRBJ1-1; 8 bases are a match to TRBD1. Germline CDR1 reads MDHEN; CDR2 reads SYDVKM. This CDR3 comprises 16 residues. Trimming took 5 bases from V and 2 from J; bases not matched to a gene: 10. CDR3 amino acids: CASSPVGQGINTEAFF. CDR3 bases: TGTGCCAGCAGTCCCGTTGGACAGGGAATCAACACTGAAGCTTTCTTT.

V usage is TRBV18 and J usage is TRBJ1-1; D is possibly TRBD1 (5 bases). Germline CDR1 reads KGHSH; CDR2 reads LQKENI. The CDR3 length is 14 residues. V lost 0 bases and J 3 bases, leaving 8 bases between the germline ends. The CDR3 loop reads CASSPPAGDTEAFF. CDR3 nucleotide sequence: TGTGCCAGCTCACCACCGGCGGGGGACACTGAAGCTTTCTTT.